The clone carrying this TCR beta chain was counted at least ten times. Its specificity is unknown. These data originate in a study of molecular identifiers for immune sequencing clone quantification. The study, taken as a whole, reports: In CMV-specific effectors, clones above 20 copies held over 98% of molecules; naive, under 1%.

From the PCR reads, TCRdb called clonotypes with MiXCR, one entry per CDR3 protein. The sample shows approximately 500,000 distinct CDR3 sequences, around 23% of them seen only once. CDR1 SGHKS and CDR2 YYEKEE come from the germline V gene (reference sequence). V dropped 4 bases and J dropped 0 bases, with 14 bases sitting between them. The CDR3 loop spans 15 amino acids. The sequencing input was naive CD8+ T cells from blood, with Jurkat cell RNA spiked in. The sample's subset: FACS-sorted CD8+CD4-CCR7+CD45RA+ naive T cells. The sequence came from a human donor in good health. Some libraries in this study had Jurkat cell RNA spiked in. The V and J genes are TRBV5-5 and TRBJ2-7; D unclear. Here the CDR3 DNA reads TGTGCCAGCAGCCAGACCCCTTCCCCCTCCTACGAGCAGTACTTC. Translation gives CASSQTPSPSYEQYF. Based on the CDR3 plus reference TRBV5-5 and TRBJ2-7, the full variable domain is DAGVTQSPTHLIKTRGQQVTLRCSPISGHKSVSWYQQVLGQGPQFIFQYYEKEERGRGNFPDRFSARQFPNYSSELNVNALLLGDSALYLCASSQTPSPSYEQYFGPGTRLTVT.